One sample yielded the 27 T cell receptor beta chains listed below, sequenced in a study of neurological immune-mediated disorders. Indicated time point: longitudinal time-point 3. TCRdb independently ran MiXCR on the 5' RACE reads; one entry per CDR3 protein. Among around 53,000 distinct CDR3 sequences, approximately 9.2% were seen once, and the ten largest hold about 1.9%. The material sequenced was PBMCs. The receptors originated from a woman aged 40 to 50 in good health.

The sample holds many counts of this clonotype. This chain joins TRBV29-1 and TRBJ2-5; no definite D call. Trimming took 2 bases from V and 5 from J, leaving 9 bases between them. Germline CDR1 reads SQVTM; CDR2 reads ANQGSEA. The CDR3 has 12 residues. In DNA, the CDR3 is TGCAGCGTTGAACCCCCTGGGGAGACCCAGTACTTC. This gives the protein CSVEPPGETQYF.

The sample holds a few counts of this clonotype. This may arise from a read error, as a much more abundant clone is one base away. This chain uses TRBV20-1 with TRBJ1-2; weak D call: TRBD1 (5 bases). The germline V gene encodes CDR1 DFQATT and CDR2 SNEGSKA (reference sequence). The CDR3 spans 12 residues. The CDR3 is CSTDTTSYGYTF. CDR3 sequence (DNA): TGCAGCACGGACACCACTAGCTATGGCTACACCTTC.

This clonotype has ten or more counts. The CDR3, as DNA: TGTGCCAGCAGCTTAGGACTAGCGGGGGGACTTGAGACCAAAAACATTCAGTACTTC. Encoded protein: CASSLGLAGGLETKNIQYF. J is TRBJ2-4 and V is TRBV7-2, with TRBD2 matching 13 bases. CDR3 length equals 19 residues. V lost 1 base to trimming and J lost 2 bases; unmatched junction nucleotides: 8. CDR1 and CDR2 from the germline V gene are SGHTA and FQGNSA.

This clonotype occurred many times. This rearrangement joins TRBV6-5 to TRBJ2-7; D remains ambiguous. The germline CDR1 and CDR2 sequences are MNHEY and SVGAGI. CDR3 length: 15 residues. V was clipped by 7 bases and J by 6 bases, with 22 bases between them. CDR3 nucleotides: TGTGCCAGCATCAAACGGGTCGGGTTCGTTTTCGAGCAGTACTTC. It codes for CASIKRVGFVFEQYF.

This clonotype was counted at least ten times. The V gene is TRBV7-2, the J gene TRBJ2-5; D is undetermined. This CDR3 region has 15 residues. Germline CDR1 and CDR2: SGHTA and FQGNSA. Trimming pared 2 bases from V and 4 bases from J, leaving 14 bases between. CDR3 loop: CASSLYSRSGETQYF. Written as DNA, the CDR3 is TGTGCCAGCAGCTTATATTCCAGGTCTGGAGAGACCCAGTACTTC.

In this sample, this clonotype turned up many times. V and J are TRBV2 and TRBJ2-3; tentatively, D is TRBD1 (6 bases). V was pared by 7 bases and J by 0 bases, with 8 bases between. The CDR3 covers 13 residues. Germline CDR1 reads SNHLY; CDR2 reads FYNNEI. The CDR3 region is CASKQGSTDTQYF. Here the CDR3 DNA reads TGTGCCAGCAAACAGGGCAGCACAGATACGCAGTATTTT.

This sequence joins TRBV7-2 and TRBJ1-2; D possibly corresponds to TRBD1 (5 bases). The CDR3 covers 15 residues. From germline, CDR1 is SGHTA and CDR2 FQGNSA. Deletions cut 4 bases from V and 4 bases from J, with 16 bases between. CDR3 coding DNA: TGTGCCAGCAGCTCACCGTTCAGGGTTGGCTATGGCTACACCTTC. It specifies CASSSPFRVGYGYTF. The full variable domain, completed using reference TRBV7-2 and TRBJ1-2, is GAGVSQSPSNKVTEKGKDVELRCDPISGHTALYWYRQSLGQGLEFLIYFQGNSAPDKSGLPSDRFSAERTGGSVSTLTIQRTQQEDSAVYLCASSSPFRVGYGYTFGSGTRLTVV.

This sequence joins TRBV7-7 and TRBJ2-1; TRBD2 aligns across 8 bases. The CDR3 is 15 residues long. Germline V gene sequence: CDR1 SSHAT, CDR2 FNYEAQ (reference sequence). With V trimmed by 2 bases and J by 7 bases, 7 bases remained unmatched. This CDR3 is CASSLQSSGSNEQFF. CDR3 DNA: TGTGCCAGCAGCTTACAGTCTAGCGGGTCTAATGAGCAGTTCTTC.

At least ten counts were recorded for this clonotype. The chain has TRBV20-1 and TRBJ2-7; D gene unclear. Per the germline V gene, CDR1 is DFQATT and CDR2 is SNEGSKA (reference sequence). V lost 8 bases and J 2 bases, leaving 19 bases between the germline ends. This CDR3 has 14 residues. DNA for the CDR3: TGCAGTCCGAAGTTGCCGGGCGGAACCTACGAGCAGTACTTC. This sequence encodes CSPKLPGGTYEQYF.

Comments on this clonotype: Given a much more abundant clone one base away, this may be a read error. CDR3 DNA sequence: TGCAGCGTTAAAAAGGGGCCGGAGACCCAGTACTTC. Its protein is CSVKKGPETQYF. V usage is TRBV29-1 and J usage is TRBJ2-5, with a possible D match to TRBD1 (5 bases). Germline CDR1 reads SQVTM; CDR2 reads ANQGSEA. This CDR3 is 12 amino acids long. Trimming removed 5 bases at V and 5 bases at J, with 12 bases between.

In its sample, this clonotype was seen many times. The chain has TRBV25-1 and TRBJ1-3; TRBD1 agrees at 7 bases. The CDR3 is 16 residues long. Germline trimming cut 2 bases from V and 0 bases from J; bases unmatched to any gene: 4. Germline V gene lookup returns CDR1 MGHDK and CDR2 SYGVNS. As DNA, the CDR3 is TGTGCCAGCAGTGAAAATTGGGACAGCTCTGGAAACACCATATATTTT. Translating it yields CASSENWDSSGNTIYF.

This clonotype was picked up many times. The CDR3 sequence: CMVASTSYNEQFF. CDR3 DNA: TGCATGGTGGCTAGCACCTCCTACAATGAGCAGTTCTTC. V and J are TRBV20-1 and TRBJ2-1; weak D call: TRBD2 (5 bases). CDR3 length: 13 residues. The germline gives CDR1 DFQATT, CDR2 SNEGSKA (reference sequence).

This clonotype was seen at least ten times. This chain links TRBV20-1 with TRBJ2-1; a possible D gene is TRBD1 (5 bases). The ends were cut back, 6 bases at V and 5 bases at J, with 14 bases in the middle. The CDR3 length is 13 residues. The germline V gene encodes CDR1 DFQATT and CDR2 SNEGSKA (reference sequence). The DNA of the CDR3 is TGCAGTGCCGAGTCAGGGCTCAACAATGAGCAGTTCTTC. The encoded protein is CSAESGLNNEQFF.

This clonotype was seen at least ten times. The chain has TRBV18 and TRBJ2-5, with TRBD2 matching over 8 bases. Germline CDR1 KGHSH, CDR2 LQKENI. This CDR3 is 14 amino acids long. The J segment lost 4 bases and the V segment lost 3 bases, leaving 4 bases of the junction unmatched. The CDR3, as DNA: TGTGCCAGCTCACCGGGACTAGGGGGAGAGACCCAGTACTTC. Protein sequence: CASSPGLGGETQYF.

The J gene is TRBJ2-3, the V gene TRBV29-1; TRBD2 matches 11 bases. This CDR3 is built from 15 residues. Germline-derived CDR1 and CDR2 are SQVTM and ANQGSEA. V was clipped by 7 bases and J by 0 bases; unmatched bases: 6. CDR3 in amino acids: CSACSGRGSTDTQYF. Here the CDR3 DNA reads TGCAGCGCCTGTAGCGGGAGGGGGAGCACAGATACGCAGTATTTT.

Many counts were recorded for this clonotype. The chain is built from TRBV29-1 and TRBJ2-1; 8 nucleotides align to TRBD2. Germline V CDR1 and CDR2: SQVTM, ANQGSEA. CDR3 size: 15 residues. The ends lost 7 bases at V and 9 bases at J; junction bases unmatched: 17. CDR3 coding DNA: TGCAGCGGTGGCCCCCAGGAGCGGGGGTTTGCTGAGCAGTTCTTC. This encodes CSGGPQERGFAEQFF.

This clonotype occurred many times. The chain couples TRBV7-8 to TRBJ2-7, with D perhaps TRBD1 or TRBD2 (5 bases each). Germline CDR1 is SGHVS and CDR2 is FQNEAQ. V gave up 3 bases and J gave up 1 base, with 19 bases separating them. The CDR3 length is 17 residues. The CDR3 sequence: CASSLGSGTGNSYEQYF. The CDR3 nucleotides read TGTGCCAGCAGCTTGGGTTCCGGGACGGGAAATTCCTACGAGCAGTACTTC. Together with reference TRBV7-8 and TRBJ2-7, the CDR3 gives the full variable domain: GAGVSQSPRYKVAKRGQDVALRCDPISGHVSLFWYQQALGQGPEFLTYFQNEAQLDKSGLPSDRFFAERPEGSVSTLKIQRTQQEDSAVYLCASSLGSGTGNSYEQYFGPGTRLTVT.

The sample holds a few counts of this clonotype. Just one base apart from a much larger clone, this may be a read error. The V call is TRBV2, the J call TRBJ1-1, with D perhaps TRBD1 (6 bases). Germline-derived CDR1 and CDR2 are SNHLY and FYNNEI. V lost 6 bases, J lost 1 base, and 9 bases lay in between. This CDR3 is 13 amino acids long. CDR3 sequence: CASRTQGNTEAFF. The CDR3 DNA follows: TGTGCCAGCAGGACACAGGGGAACACTGAAGCTTTCTTT.

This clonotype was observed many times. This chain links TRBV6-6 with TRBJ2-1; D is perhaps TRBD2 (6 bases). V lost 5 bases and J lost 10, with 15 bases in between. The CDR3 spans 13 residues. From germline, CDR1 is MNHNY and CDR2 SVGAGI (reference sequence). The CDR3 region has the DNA TGTGCCAGCAGTCATAGGGGACTCGGCGAGCAGTTCTTC. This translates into CASSHRGLGEQFF.

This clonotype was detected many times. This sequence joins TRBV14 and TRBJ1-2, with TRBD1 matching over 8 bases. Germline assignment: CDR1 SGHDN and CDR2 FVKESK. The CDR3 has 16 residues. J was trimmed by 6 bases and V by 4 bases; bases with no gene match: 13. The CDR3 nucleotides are TGTGCCAGCAGCCCCTCCATTCAGGGGGCCCGGCATGGCTACACCTTC. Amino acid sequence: CASSPSIQGARHGYTF.

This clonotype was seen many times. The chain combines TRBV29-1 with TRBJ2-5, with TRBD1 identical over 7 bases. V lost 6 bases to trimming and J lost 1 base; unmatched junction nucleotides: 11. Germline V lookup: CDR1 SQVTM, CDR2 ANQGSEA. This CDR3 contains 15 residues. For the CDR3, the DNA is TGCAGCGTCGTCTACAGGGGTCGCCTCCAAGAGACCCAGTACTTC. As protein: CSVVYRGRLQETQYF.

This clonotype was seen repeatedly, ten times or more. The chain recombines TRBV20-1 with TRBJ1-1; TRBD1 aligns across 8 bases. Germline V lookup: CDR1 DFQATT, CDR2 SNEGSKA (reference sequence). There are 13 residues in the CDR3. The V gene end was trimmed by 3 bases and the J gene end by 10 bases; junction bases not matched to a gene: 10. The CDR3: CSASSTGEITAFF. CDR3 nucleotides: TGCAGTGCTAGCTCGACAGGGGAGATAACAGCTTTCTTT.

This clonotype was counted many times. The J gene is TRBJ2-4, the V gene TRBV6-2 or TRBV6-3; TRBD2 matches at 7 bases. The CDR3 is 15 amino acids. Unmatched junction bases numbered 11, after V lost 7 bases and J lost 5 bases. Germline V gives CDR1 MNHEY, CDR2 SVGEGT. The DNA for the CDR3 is TGTGCCAGCACCCGACGGGCCCTAGCGGAAAACATTCAGTACTTC. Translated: CASTRRALAENIQYF.

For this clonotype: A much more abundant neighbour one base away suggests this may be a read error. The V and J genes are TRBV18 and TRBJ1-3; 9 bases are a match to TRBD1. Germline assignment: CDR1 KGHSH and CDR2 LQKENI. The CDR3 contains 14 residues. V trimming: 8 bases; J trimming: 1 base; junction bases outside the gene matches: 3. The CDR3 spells CASHGQGSGNTIYF. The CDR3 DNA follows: TGTGCCAGCCATGGACAGGGGTCTGGAAACACCATATATTTT.

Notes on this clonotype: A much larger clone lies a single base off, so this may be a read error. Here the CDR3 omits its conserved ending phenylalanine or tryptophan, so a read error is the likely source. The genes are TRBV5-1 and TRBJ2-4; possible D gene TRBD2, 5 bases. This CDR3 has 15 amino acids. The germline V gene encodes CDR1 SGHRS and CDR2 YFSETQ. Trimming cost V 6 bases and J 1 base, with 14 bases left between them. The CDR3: CASNFGDMAKNIQYC. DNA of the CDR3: TGCGCCAGCAACTTCGGGGATATGGCCAAAAACATTCAGTACTGC.

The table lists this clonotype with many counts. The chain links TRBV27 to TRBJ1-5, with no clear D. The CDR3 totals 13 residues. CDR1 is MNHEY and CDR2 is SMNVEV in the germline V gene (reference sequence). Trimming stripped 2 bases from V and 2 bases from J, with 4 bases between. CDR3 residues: CASSLAGNQPQHF. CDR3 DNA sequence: TGTGCCAGCAGTTTAGCAGGCAATCAGCCCCAGCATTTT.

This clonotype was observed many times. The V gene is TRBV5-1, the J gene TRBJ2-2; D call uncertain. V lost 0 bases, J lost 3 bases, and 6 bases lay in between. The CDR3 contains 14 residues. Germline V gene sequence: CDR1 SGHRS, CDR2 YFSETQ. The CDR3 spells CASSLAVYTGELFF. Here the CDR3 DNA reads TGCGCCAGCAGCTTGGCGGTCTACACCGGGGAGCTGTTTTTT.